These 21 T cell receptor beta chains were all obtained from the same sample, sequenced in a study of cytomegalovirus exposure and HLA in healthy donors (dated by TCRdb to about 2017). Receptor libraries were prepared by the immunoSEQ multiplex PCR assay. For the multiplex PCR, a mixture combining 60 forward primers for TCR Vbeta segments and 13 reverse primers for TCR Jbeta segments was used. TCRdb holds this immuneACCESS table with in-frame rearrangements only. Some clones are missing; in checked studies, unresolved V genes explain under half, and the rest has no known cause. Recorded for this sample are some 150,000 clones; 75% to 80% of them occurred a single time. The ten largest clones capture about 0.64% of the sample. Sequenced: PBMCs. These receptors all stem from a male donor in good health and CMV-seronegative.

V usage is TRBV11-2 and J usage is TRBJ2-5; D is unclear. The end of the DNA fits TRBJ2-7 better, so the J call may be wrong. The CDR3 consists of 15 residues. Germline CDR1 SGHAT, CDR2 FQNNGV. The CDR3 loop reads CASSSRVGSSYEQYF. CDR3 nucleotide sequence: TGTGCCAGCAGCTCCCGAGTGGGCAGCTCCTACGAGCAGTACTTC.

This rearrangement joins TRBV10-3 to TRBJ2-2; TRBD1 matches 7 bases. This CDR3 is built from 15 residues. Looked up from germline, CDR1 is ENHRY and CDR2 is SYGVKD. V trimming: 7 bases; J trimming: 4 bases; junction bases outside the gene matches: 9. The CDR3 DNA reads TGTGCCATCACCACTACAGGGGCGAGCACCGGGGAGCTGTTTTTT. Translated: CAITTTGASTGELFF.

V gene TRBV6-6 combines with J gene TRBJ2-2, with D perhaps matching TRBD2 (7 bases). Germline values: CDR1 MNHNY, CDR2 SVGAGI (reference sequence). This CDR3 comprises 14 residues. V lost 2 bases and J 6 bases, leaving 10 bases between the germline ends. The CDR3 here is CASSYGGGPGELFF. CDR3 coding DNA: TGTGCCAGCAGTTACGGCGGGGGCCCCGGGGAGCTGTTTTTT.

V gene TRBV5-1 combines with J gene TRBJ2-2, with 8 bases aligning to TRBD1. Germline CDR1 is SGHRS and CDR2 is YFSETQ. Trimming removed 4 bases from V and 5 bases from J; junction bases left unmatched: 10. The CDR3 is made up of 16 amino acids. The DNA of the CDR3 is TGCGCCAGCAGCCCCACCTGGACAGGGAGGACCGGGGAGCTGTTTTTT. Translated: CASSPTWTGRTGELFF.

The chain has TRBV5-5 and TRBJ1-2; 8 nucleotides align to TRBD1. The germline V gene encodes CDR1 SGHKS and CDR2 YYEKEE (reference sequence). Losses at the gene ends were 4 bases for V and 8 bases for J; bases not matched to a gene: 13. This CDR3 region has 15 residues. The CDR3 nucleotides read TGTGCCAGCAGCACTTACCCGGACAGGGAGGGCGGCTACACCTTC. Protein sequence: CASSTYPDREGGYTF. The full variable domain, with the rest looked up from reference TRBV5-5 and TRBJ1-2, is DAGVTQSPTHLIKTRGQQVTLRCSPISGHKSVSWYQQVLGQGPQFIFQYYEKEERGRGNFPDRFSARQFPNYSSELNVNALLLGDSALYLCASSTYPDREGGYTFGSGTRLTVV.

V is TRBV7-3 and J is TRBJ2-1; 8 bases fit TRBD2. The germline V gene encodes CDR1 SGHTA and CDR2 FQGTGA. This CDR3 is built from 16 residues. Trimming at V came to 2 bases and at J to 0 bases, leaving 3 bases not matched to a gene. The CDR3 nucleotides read TGTGCCAGCAGCTTAGTCAGCGGGGGCTCCTACAATGAGCAGTTCTTC. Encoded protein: CASSLVSGGSYNEQFF.

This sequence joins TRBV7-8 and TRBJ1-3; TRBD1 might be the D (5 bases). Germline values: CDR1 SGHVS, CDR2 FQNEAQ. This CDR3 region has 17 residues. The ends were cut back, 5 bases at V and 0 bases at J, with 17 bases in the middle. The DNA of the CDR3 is TGTGCCAGCAGCCCAGTGGGGGGGGACCTCTCTGGAAACACCATATATTTT. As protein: CASSPVGGDLSGNTIYF.

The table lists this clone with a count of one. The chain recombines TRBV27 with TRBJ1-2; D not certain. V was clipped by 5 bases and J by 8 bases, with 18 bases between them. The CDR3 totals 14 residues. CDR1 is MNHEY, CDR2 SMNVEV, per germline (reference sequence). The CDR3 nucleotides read TGTGCCAGCAGTCCTTCTGTCTCCGCGAGGGGCTACACCTTC. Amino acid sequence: CASSPSVSARGYTF.

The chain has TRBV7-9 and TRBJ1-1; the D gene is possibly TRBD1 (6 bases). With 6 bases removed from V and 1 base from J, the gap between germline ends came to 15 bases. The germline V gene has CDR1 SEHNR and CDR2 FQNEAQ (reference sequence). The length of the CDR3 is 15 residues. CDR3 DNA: TGTGCCAGCAGGTCCGGGCCGGGACAGAACACTGAAGCTTTCTTT. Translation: CASRSGPGQNTEAFF.

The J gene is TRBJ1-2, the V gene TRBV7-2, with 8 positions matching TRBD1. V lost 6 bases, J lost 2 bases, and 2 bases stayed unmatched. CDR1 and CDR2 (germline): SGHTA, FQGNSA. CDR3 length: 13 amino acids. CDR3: CASRTGANYGYTF. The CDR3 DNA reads TGTGCCAGCAGGACAGGGGCCAACTATGGCTACACCTTC. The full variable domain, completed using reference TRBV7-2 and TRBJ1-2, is GAGVSQSPSNKVTEKGKDVELRCDPISGHTALYWYRQSLGQGLEFLIYFQGNSAPDKSGLPSDRFSAERTGGSVSTLTIQRTQQEDSAVYLCASRTGANYGYTFGSGTRLTVV.

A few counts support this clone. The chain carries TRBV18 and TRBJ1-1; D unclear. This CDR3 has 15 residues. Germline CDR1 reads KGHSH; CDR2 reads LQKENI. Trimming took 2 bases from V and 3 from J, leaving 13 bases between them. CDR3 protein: CASSPLAGWDTEAFF. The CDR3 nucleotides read TGTGCCAGCTCACCATTAGCCGGTTGGGACACTGAAGCTTTCTTT.

Here the CDR3 reads CASSSDRGLQPQHF. As DNA, the CDR3 is TGTGCCAGCAGTTCGGACAGGGGGCTACAGCCCCAGCATTTT. The chain employs TRBV6-5 and TRBJ1-5, with 11 positions matching TRBD1. The CDR3 contains 14 residues. The trim removed 4 bases at V and 7 bases at J, leaving 3 bases unmatched. From germline, CDR1 is MNHEY and CDR2 SVGAGI.

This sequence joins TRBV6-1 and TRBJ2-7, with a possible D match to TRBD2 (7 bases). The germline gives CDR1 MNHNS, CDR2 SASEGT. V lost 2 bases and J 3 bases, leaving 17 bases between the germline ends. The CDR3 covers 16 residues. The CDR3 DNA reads TGTGCCAGCAGTGAATCTATCAGCGGGGACAACTACGAGCAGTACTTC. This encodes CASSESISGDNYEQYF.

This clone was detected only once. The chain's CDR3 is CASGGTGNDNSPLHF. The CDR3 DNA follows: TGTGCCAGCGGAGGGACAGGGAACGATAATTCACCCCTCCACTTT. V usage is TRBV2 and J usage is TRBJ1-6; 9 bases line up with TRBD1. V lost 8 bases to trimming and J lost 5 bases; unmatched junction nucleotides: 7. The CDR3 length is 15 residues. Per germline, CDR1 SNHLY and CDR2 FYNNEI.

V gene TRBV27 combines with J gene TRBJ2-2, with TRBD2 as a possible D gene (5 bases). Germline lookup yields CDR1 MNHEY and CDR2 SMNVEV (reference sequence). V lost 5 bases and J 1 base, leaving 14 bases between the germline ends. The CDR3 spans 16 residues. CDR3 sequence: CASSPSLDLNTGELFF. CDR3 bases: TGTGCCAGCAGTCCATCACTAGATTTGAACACCGGGGAGCTGTTTTTT.

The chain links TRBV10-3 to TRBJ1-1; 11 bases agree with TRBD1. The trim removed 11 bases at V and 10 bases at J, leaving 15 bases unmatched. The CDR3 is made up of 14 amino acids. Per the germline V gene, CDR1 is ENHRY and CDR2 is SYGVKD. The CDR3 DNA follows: TGTGCCTCAACGGACAGGGGGCTTGAGGGGAGAGCTTTCTTT. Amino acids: CASTDRGLEGRAFF.

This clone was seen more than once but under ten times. CDR3 DNA sequence: TGCGCCAGCAGCCCCGGCGGGGGTATCGGGGAGCTGTTTTTT. This codes for CASSPGGGIGELFF. The gene calls are TRBV5-1 and TRBJ2-2; 7 nucleotides align to TRBD2. V dropped 4 bases and J dropped 7; count of bases not matched to a gene: 7. Per the germline V gene, CDR1 is SGHRS and CDR2 is YFSETQ. The CDR3 consists of 14 residues.

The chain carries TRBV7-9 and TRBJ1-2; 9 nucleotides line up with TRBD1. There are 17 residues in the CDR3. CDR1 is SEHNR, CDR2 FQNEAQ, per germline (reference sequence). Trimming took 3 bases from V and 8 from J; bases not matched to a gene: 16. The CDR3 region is CASSFHVSTGGNEGYTF. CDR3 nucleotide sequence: TGTGCCAGCAGCTTCCACGTCTCGACAGGGGGTAATGAGGGCTACACCTTC. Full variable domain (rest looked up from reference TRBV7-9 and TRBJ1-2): DTGVSQNPRHKITKRGQNVTFRCDPISEHNRLYWYRQTLGQGPEFLTYFQNEAQLEKSRLLSDRFSAERPKGSFSTLEIQRTEQGDSAMYLCASSFHVSTGGNEGYTFGSGTRLTVV.

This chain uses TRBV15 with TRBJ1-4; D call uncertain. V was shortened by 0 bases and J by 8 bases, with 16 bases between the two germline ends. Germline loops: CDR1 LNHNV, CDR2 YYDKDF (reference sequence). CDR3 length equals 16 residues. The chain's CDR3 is CATSRDSWAPSEKLFF. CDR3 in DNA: TGTGCCACCAGCAGAGATAGTTGGGCGCCGAGCGAAAAACTGTTTTTT.

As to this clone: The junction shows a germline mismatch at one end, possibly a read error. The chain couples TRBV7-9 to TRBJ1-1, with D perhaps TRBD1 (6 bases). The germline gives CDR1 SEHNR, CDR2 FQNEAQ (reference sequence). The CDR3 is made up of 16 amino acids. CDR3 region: CSSSLAGGRGGTEAFF. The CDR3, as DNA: TGTTCCAGCAGCTTAGCGGGGGGGCGGGGCGGCACTGAAGCTTTCTTT.

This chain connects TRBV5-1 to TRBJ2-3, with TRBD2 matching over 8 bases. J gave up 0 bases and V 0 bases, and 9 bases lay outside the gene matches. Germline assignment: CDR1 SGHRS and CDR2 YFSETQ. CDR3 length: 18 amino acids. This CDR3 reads CASSLGLATVTSTDTQYF. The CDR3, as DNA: TGCGCCAGCAGCTTGGGACTAGCGACTGTAACTAGCACAGATACGCAGTATTTT.